This T cell receptor (beta chain) was sequenced in a study of blood T cell repertoires in COVID-19. Study-wide context: Material from acute and convalescent COVID-19 was sourced from the United States, Italy and Spain.

The V gene's germline CDR1 is SQVTM and CDR2 ANQGSEA. The CDR3 has 14 residues. The V and J ends lost 2 bases and 1 base, in that order; junction bases with no gene match: 1. The method was immunoSEQ multiplex PCR; TCRdb's version includes in-frame clones alone and lacks a portion of them. The sample has roughly 250,000 clones; 81% are singletons. The sequence came from a woman in her sixties or seventies with active or convalescent COVID-19. The specimen sequenced was peripheral blood. This chain connects TRBV29-1 to TRBJ2-2, with TRBD1 identical over 7 bases. CDR3 bases: TGCAGCGTTGAACCAGGGGGGAACACCGGGGAGCTGTTTTTT. Amino acids: CSVEPGGNTGELFF.